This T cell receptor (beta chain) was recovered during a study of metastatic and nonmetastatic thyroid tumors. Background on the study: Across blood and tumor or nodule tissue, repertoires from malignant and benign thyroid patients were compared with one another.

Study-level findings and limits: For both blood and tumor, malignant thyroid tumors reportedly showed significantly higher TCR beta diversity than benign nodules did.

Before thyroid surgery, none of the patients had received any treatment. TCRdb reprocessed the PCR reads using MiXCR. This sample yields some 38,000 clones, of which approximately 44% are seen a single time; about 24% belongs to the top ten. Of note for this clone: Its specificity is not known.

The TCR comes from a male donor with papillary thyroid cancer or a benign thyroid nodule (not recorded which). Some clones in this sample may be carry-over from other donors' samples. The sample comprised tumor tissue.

In DNA, the CDR3 is TGTGCCAGCAGCTTAAGCATAGACAGGGGCAGCGGCTACACCTTC. The encoded protein is CASSLSIDRGSGYTF. The rearrangement links TRBV7-6 to TRBJ1-2; 8 bases fit TRBD1. Trimming took 2 bases from V and 8 from J; bases not matched to a gene: 10. Germline V lookup: CDR1 SGHVS, CDR2 FNYEAQ. This CDR3 has 15 amino acids.